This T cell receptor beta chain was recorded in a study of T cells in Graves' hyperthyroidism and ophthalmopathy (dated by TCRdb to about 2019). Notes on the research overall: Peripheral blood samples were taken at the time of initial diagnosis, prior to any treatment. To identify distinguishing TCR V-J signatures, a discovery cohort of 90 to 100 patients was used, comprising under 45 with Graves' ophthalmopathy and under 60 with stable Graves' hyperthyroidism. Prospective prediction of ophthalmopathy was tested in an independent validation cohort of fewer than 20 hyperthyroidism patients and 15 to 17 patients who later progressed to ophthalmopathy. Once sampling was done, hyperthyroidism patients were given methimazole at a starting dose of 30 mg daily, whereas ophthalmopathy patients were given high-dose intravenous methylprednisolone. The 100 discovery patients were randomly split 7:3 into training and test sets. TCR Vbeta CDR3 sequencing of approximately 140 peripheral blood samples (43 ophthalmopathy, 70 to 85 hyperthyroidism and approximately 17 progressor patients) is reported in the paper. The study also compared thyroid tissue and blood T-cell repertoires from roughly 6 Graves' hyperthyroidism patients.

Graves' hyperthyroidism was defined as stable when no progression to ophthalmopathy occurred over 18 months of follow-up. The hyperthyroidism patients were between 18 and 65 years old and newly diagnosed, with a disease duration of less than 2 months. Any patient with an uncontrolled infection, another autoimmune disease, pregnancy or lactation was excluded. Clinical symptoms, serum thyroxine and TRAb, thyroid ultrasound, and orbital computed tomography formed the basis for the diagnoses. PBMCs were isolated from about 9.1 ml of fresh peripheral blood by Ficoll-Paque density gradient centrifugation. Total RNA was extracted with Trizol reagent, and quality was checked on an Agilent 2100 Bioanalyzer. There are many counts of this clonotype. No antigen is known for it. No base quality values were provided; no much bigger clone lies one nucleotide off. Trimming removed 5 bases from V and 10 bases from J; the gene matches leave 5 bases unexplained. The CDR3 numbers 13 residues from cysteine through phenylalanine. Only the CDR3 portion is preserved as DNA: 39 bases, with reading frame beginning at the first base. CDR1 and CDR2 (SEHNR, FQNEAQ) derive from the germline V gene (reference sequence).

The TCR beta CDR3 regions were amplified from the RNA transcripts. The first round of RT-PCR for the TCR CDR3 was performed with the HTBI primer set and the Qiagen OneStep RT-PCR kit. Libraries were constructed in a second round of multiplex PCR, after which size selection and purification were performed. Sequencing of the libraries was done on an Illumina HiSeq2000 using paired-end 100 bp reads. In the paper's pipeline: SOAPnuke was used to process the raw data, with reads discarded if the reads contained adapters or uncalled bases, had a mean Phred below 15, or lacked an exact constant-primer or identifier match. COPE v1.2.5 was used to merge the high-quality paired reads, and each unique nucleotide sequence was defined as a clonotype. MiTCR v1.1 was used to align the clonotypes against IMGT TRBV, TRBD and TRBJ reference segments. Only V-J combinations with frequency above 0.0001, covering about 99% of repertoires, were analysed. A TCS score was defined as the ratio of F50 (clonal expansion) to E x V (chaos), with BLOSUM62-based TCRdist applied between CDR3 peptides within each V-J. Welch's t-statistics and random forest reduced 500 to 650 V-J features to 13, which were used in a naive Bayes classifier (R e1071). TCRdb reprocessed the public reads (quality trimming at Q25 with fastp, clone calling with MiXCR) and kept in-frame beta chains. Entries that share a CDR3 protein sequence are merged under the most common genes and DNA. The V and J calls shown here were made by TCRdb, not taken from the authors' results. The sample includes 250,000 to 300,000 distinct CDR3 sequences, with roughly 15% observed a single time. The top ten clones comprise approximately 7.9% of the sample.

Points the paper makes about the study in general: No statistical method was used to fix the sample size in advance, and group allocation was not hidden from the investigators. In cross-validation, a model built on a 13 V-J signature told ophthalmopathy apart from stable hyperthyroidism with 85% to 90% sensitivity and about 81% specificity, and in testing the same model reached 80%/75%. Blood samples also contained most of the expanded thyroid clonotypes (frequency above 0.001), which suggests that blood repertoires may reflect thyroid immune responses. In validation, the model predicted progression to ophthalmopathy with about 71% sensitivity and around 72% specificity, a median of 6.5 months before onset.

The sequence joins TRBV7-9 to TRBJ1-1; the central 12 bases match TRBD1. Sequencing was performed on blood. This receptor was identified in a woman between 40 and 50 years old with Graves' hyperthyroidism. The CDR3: CASSQGDRGRAFF. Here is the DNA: TGTGCCAGCAGCCAAGGGGACAGGGGGCGAGCTTTCTTT.